The present entry profiles one T cell receptor (beta chain) with its context. Seattle enrolled patients during active infection and tracked them longitudinally. These data originate in a study of blood T cell repertoires in COVID-19. Trimming left V 6 bases short and J 3 bases short, with 8 bases between. The CDR3 totals 12 residues. Germline V lookup: CDR1 MNHEY, CDR2 SVGAGI. Using immunoSEQ multiplex PCR, the repertoire was profiled, and TCRdb retains in-frame clones only, with some absent. The table has roughly 230,000 clones, around 90% seen once. Material for sequencing was peripheral blood. The source of this sequence is a woman aged 60-75 years with COVID-19, enrolled during active disease. The J gene is TRBJ1-2, the V gene TRBV6-5, with TRBD1 as a possible D gene (6 bases). The DNA of the CDR3 is TGTGCCAGCAGCAGGGGAGACTATGGCTACACCTTC. Its protein product is CASSRGDYGYTF.